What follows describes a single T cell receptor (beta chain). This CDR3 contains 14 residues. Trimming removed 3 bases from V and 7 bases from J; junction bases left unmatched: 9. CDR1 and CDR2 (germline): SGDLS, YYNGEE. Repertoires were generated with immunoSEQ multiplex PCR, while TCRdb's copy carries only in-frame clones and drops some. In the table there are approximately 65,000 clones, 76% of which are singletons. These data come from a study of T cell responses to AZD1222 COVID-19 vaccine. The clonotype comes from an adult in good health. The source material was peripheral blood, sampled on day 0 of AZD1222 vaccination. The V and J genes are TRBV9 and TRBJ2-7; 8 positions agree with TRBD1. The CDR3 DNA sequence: TGTGCCAGCAGCGCCGGACAGGGAAGGAGGGAGCAGTACTTC. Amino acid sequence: CASSAGQGRREQYF.